Listed below are T cell receptor beta chains from one sample, sequenced in a study of blood T cell repertoires in COVID-19. Some clones are missing from TCRdb's copy, which holds only in-frame ones; the method was immunoSEQ multiplex PCR. Of approximately 170,000 clones in the sample, approximately 84% were seen once. The sequenced sample consisted of peripheral blood. These receptors originate from a woman aged 80 or older with COVID-19, enrolled during active disease. Both conserved end residues are part of each CDR3. A D gene is named only where the DNA matches it firmly. Clone size appears in some rows only: once, few, many, or a class for an expanded clone.

j_call v_call clone_size d_call cdr3_nt cdr3_aa
TRBJ2-2 TRBV3-1/TRBV3-2 NA TRBD2 TGTGCCAGCAGCCACCCCAGGACTAGCGGGAGCGGGGAGCTGTTTTTT CASSHPRTSGSGELFF
TRBJ2-7 TRBV5-1 once TRBD2 TGCGCCAGCAGCTTCAGCGGGACCCTCTTCGAGCAGTACTTC CASSFSGTLFEQYF
TRBJ1-3 TRBV18 NA TRBD1 TGTGCCAGCTCACCTACCGGGACAGGTCCCTCTGGAAACACCATATATTTT CASSPTGTGPSGNTIYF
TRBJ1-5 TRBV6-4 NA TRBD1 TGTGCCAGCACCAACCGGGACAGGGGCAATCAGCCCCAGCATTTT CASTNRDRGNQPQHF
TRBJ2-5 TRBV7-2 NA NA TGTGCCAGCAGCTTAGGGCCTCCGAGCGGTGGGCAAGAGACCCAGTACTTC CASSLGPPSGGQETQYF
TRBJ2-3 TRBV28 NA TRBD2 TGTGCCAGCAGCCGCGGAACTAGCGGGATCCCAGATACGCAGTATTTT CASSRGTSGIPDTQYF
TRBJ2-1 TRBV3-1/TRBV3-2 NA TRBD2 TGTGCCAGCAGCCCTCCTGGACTAGCTGGCAATGAGCAGTTCTTC CASSPPGLAGNEQFF
TRBJ2-1 TRBV15 NA NA TGTGCCACCAGCAGAGGGATCCAATCCGGGAATGAGCAGTTCTTC CATSRGIQSGNEQFF
TRBJ2-1 TRBV11-3 NA TRBD2 TGTGCCAGCAGCTTAGATCGCGGGAGGGCCGGAAATGAGCAGTTCTTC CASSLDRGRAGNEQFF
TRBJ2-7 TRBV5-1 NA NA TGCGCCAGCAGCTTGGCTCCTAGATCCCCCTGGGGGGTTCCCTACGAGCAGTACTTC CASSLAPRSPWGVPYEQYF
TRBJ1-5 TRBV19 NA NA TGTGCCAGTAGTCCCTGGACAGATTCCCCCGGGCAGCCCCAGCATTTT CASSPWTDSPGQPQHF
TRBJ2-2 TRBV7-9 NA NA TGTGCCAGCATCCCAGGCAGAAACACCGGGGAGCTGTTTTTT CASIPGRNTGELFF
TRBJ1-2 TRBV5-4 NA TRBD1 TGTGCCAGCAGCTTGACGGACAGGGAGGGATATGGCTACACCTTC CASSLTDREGYGYTF
TRBJ1-1 TRBV10-3 NA NA TGTGCCATCGAAAACAGCCTGAACACTGAAGCTTTCTTT CAIENSLNTEAFF
TRBJ2-5 TRBV7-3 NA NA TGTGCCAGCAGCTTTGCCGGGGGTCCTCAAGAGACCCAGTACTTC CASSFAGGPQETQYF
TRBJ1-1 TRBV6-6 few NA TGTGCCAGCAGTTCCGGACAGATCACTGAAGCTTTCTTT CASSSGQITEAFF
TRBJ2-3 TRBV7-2 NA TRBD2 TGTGCCAGCAGCTTAGGACTAGCGGGGGGCCTCACAGATACGCAGTATTTT CASSLGLAGGLTDTQYF
TRBJ2-5 TRBV4-1 NA TRBD2 TGCGCCAGCAGCCAAGGTAGCGGGGTGAGCGGAGAGACCCAGTACTTC CASSQGSGVSGETQYF
TRBJ2-7 TRBV7-3 NA TRBD2 TGTGCCAGCAGCTTACTAGCGGGAGGCTACGAGCAGTACTTC CASSLLAGGYEQYF
TRBJ2-1 TRBV7-3 NA TRBD2 TGTGCCAGCAGCCTAACGGGCCCGGGGGGGAGGAATGAGCAGTTCTTC CASSLTGPGGRNEQFF
TRBJ2-3 TRBV10-3 NA NA TGTGCCACCCGGGGGGCGAAGGCAGATACGCAGTATTTT CATRGAKADTQYF
TRBJ1-1 TRBV3-1/TRBV3-2 NA NA TGTGCCAGCAGCCTTGACAGGCAATCGGGAGCTTTCTTT CASSLDRQSGAFF
TRBJ2-1 TRBV18 NA NA TGTGCCAGCTCACCCCCTGGAGGGAGAACCTACAATGAGCAGTTCTTC CASSPPGGRTYNEQFF
TRBJ2-1 TRBV5-1 NA NA TGCGCCAGCAGCTTTGTAAATGAGCAGTTCTTC CASSFVNEQFF
TRBJ2-3 TRBV18 few NA TGTGCCAGCTCGCCTGCGCCAGATACGCAGTATTTT CASSPAPDTQYF
TRBJ2-7 TRBV5-5 NA NA TGTGCCAGCAGCTATTCAGGACGGGAACCCTACGAGCAGTACTTC CASSYSGREPYEQYF
TRBJ2-3 TRBV6-4 NA TRBD2 TGTGCCAGCAGTGGCCCCCCCTGGGCGGGAGCGAATACGCAGTATTTT CASSGPPWAGANTQYF
TRBJ2-3 TRBV6-4 NA NA TGTGCCAGCAGAAGTAGCGGAAACACAGATACGCAGTATTTT CASRSSGNTDTQYF
TRBJ2-3 TRBV15 NA NA TGTGCCACCAGCAGAGTTGTAGGGGTGGGCACAGATACGCAGTATTTT CATSRVVGVGTDTQYF
TRBJ1-4 TRBV5-1 NA NA TGCGCCAGCAGCTCGGAGGGGTCCAATGAAAAACTGTTTTTT CASSSEGSNEKLFF
TRBJ1-1 TRBV11-2 NA NA TGTGCCAGCAGCCTTAGACAGAACACTGAAGCTTTCTTT CASSLRQNTEAFF
TRBJ2-3 TRBV19 NA TRBD2 TGTGCCAGTAGTATAGGCGGGAGAACAGATACGCAGTATTTT CASSIGGRTDTQYF
TRBJ2-1 TRBV4-1 once TRBD2 TGCGCCAGCAGCCAAGATCTGTCTAGCGGGTTAGACAATGAGCAGTTCTTC CASSQDLSSGLDNEQFF
TRBJ2-4 TRBV6-2/TRBV6-3 NA NA TGTGCCAGCAGTTACTCGACAGGTTCTAAAAACATTCAGTACTTC CASSYSTGSKNIQYF
TRBJ2-3 TRBV3-1/TRBV3-2 NA NA TGTGCCAGCAGCCCCTCCCTAGGAGCGGGTAGGACAGATACGCAGTATTTT CASSPSLGAGRTDTQYF
TRBJ2-7 TRBV6-5 NA NA TGTGCCAGCAGTTGGACAGAGCAAAACTACGAGCAGTACTTC CASSWTEQNYEQYF
TRBJ2-1 TRBV7-2 NA TRBD1 TGTGCCAGCACCCTAGGGGGCGGGCGGGCGTACAATGAGCAGTTCTTC CASTLGGGRAYNEQFF
TRBJ1-5 TRBV30 few NA TGTGCCTGGAATCAGGGGAATAGCAATCAGCCCCAGCATTTT CAWNQGNSNQPQHF
TRBJ1-2 TRBV5-1 NA NA TGCGCCAGCAGCTTGGTCCCAGGGATAAGAGACTATGGCTACACCTTC CASSLVPGIRDYGYTF
TRBJ1-4 TRBV15 NA NA TGTGCCACCAGCAGAGACAGTGGGCGCCGGGAAAAACTGTTTTTT CATSRDSGRREKLFF
TRBJ2-1 TRBV7-2 NA TRBD2 TGTGCCAGCAGCTTATGGGGCGGGAGGCCCTACAATGAGCAGTTCTTC CASSLWGGRPYNEQFF
TRBJ1-6 TRBV6-5 once NA TGTGCCAGCAGTATATTCAGGGGTCGTACTTCACCCCTCCACTTT CASSIFRGRTSPLHF
TRBJ2-1 TRBV6-2/TRBV6-3 NA TRBD2 TGTGCCAGCAGTTACCTAGCGGGAGTATACAATGAGCAGTTCTTC CASSYLAGVYNEQFF
TRBJ2-7 TRBV4-1 NA NA TGCGCCAGCAGCCAAGACCCGACAGGCATCTCCTACGAGCAGTACTTC CASSQDPTGISYEQYF
TRBJ2-7 TRBV30 NA TRBD1 TGTGCCTGTCGGGACAGGGGTGGGAGTTGGAATTACGAGCAGTACTTC CACRDRGGSWNYEQYF
TRBJ1-6 TRBV9 few NA TGTGCCAGCAGCGCCAAGGGGGGGGGCGGTTCACCCCTCCACTTT CASSAKGGGGSPLHF
TRBJ2-5 TRBV11-3 NA TRBD2 TGTGCCAGCAGCTCGGGGGGGGGCCCTTGGGAGACCCAGTACTTC CASSSGGGPWETQYF
TRBJ1-2 TRBV7-2 NA NA TGTGCCAGCAGCTTGGGCCCCATTGGCTATGGCTACACCTTC CASSLGPIGYGYTF
TRBJ1-1 TRBV3-1/TRBV3-2 NA NA TGTGCCAGCAGCCAAGATCGGGTGGCGGTTATTAACGCTGAAGCTTTCTTT CASSQDRVAVINAEAFF
TRBJ2-1 TRBV28 NA TRBD2 TGTGCCAGCAGTTTACTGACTAGCGGGAGGGCCGACGATGAGCAGTTCTTC CASSLLTSGRADDEQFF
TRBJ1-2 TRBV27 NA NA TGTGCCAGCAGTACCCGCGGGGGCGGCTACACCTTC CASSTRGGGYTF
TRBJ1-2 TRBV2 NA TRBD1 TGTGCCAGCAGGCGGGACAGGGGGCAGTATGGCTACACCTTC CASRRDRGQYGYTF